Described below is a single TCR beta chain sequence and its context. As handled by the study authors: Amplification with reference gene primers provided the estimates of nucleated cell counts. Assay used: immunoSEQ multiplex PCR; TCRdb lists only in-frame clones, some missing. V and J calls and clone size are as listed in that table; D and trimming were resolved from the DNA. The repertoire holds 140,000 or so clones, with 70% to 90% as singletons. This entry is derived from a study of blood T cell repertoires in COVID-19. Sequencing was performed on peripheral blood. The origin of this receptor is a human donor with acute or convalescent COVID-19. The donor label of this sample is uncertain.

As DNA, the CDR3 is TGCGCCAGCAGGGGACACAGGGGAGGCAATTCACCCCTCCACTTT. This translates into CASRGHRGGNSPLHF. This rearrangement joins TRBV5-1 to TRBJ1-6; 7 bases agree with TRBD1. The J segment lost 7 bases and the V segment lost 5 bases, leaving 9 bases of the junction unmatched. The V gene's germline CDR1 is SGHRS and CDR2 YFSETQ. This CDR3 comprises 15 residues. Based on the CDR3 plus reference TRBV5-1 and TRBJ1-6, the full variable domain is KAGVTQTPRYLIKTRGQQVTLSCSPISGHRSVSWYQQTPGQGLQFLFEYFSETQRNKGNFPGRFSGRQFSNSRSEMNVSTLELGDSALYLCASRGHRGGNSPLHFGNGTRLTVT.